This T cell receptor (beta chain) was recovered during a study of ipilimumab plus nivolumab after autologous stem cell transplantation. Study context: The myeloma cohort included high-risk transplant-naive patients and patients relapsing within 3 years of a first autologous transplant.

Assay used: immunoSEQ multiplex PCR; TCRdb lists only in-frame clones, some missing. The repertoire consists of about 47,000 clones, with roughly 84% occurring once and the leading ten covering 0.7% to 0.95%. Germline lookup yields CDR1 LNHDA and CDR2 SQIVND (reference sequence). This CDR3 region has 15 residues. The J segment lost 8 bases and the V segment lost 9 bases, leaving 18 bases of the junction unmatched. Starting 14 to 28 days after autologous transplant, ipilimumab 1 mg/kg was given. The TCR comes from a male donor with multiple myeloma. This chain connects TRBV19 to TRBJ1-2, with 7 bases aligning to TRBD1. This sample comprised PBMCs, obtained in a trial of ipilimumab plus nivolumab as post-transplant consolidation. As DNA, the CDR3 is TGTGCCAGCACCTTCGTGGGGACAGCCCTTAGAGGCTACACCTTC. Translation: CASTFVGTALRGYTF.